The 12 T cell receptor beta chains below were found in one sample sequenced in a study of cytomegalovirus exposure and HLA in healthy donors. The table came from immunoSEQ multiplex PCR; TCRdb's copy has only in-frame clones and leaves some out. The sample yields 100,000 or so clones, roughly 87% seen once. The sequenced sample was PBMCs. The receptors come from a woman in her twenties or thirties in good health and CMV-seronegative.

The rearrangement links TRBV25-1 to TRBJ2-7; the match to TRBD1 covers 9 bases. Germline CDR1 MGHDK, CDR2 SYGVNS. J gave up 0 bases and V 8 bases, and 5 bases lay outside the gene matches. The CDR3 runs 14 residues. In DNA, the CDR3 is TGTGCCAGCTTCGGGACAGGGTTCTCCTACGAGCAGTACTTC. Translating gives CASFGTGFSYEQYF.

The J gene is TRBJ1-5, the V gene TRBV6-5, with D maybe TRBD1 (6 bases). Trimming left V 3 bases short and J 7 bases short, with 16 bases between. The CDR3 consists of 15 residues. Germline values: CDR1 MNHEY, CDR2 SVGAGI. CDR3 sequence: CASSYRGGYGQPQHF. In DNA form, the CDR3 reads TGTGCCAGCAGTTATAGGGGGGGCTACGGGCAGCCCCAGCATTTT.

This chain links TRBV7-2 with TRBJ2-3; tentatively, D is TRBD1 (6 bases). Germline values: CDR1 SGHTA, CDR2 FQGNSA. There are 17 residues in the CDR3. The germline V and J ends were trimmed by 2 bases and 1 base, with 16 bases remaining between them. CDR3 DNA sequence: TGTGCCAGCAGCTTAACAGGGCAGGGGCGGGGCACAGATACGCAGTATTTT. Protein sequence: CASSLTGQGRGTDTQYF.

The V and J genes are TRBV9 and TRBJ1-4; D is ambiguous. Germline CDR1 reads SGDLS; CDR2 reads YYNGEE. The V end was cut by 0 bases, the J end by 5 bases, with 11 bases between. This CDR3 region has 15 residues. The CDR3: CASSVEGAYNEKLFF. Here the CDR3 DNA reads TGTGCCAGCAGCGTAGAGGGAGCCTACAATGAAAAACTGTTTTTT.

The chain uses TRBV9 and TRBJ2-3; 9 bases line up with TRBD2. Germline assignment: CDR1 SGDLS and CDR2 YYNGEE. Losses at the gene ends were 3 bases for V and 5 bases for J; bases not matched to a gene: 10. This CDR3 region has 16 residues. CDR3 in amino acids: CASSAGLAGRGDTQYF. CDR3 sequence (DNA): TGTGCCAGCAGCGCTGGCCTAGCGGGGCGGGGAGATACGCAGTATTTT.

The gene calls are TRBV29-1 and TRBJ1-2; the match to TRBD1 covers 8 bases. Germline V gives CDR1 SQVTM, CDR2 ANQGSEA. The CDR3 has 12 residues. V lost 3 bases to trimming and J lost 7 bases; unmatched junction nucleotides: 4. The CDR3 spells CSVDPGGGGYTF. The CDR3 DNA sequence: TGCAGCGTTGATCCAGGGGGCGGTGGCTACACCTTC.

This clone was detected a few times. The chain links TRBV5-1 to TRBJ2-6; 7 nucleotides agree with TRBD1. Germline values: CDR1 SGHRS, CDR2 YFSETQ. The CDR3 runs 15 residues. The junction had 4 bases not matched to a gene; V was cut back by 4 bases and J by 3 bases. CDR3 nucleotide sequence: TGCGCCAGCAGCCACGGGACAGATGGGGCCAACGTCCTGACTTTC. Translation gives CASSHGTDGANVLTF.

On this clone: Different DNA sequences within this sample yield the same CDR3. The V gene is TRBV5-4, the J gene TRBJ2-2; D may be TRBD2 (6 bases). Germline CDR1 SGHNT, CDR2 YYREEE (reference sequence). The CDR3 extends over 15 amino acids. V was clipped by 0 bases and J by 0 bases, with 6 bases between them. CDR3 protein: CASSLAGANTGELFF. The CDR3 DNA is TGTGCCAGCAGCTTGGCGGGGGCGAACACCGGGGAGCTGTTTTTT. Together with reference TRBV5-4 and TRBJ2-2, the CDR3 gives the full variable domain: ETGVTQSPTHLIKTRGQQVTLRCSSQSGHNTVSWYQQALGQGPQFIFQYYREEENGRGNFPPRFSGLQFPNYSSELNVNALELDDSALYLCASSLAGANTGELFFGEGSRLTVL.

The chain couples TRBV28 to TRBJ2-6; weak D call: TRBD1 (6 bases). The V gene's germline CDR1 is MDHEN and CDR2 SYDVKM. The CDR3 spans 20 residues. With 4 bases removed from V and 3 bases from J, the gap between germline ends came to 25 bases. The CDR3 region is CASSSAIQTGTFGGANVLTF. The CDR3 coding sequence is TGTGCCAGCAGTTCCGCTATTCAAACAGGGACGTTCGGTGGGGCCAACGTCCTGACTTTC.

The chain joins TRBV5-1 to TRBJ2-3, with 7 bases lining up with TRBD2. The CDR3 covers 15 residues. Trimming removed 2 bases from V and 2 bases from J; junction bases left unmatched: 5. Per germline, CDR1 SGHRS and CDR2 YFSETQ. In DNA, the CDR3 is TGCGCCAGCAGCTTCGCTAGCGGAATCACAGATACGCAGTATTTT. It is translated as CASSFASGITDTQYF.

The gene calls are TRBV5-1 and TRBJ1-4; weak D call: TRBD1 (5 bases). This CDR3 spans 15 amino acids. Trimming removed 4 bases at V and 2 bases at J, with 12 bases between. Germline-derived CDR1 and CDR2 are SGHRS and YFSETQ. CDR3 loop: CASSPGGSTNEKLFF. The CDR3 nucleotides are TGCGCCAGCAGCCCCGGGGGATCTACTAATGAAAAACTGTTTTTT.

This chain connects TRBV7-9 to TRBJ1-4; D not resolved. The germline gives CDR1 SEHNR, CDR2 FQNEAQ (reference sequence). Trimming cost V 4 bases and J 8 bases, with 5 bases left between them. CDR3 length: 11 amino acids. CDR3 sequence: CASSSEEKLFF. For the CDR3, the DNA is TGTGCCAGCAGCTCAGAAGAAAAACTGTTTTTT.